The 21 T cell receptor beta chains below were found in one sample sequenced in a study of beta chain features in type 1 diabetes. Expressed TCRB transcripts were sequenced because the isolated RNA had all been reverse transcribed beforehand. Libraries were prepared by immunoSEQ multiplex PCR; TCRdb keeps only in-frame clonotypes and omits some of them. Of roughly 450,000 clones in the sample, 10% to 12% were seen once. Sequenced sample: naive CD4+ T cells from blood. Receptors were obtained from a woman younger than 30 in good health.

This clone has more than one count but fewer than ten. The DNA of the CDR3 is TGTGCCAGCAGCCGCACAGGGGGATACAATGAGCAGTTCTTC. Encoded protein: CASSRTGGYNEQFF. The rearrangement links TRBV11-1 to TRBJ2-1; 8 nucleotides match TRBD1. Trimming at V came to 5 bases and at J to 4 bases, leaving 4 bases not matched to a gene. This CDR3 region has 14 residues. Germline-derived CDR1 and CDR2 are SGHAT and FQDESV (reference sequence).

The chain couples TRBV7-2 to TRBJ1-2; 7 positions match TRBD1. Germline CDR1 and CDR2: SGHTA and FQGNSA. V lost 7 bases, J lost 4 bases, and 9 bases stayed unmatched. This CDR3 comprises 14 residues. CDR3 in amino acids: CASMQGTALYGYTF. CDR3 DNA: TGTGCCAGCATGCAAGGGACAGCCCTCTATGGCTACACCTTC.

This clone was counted once. V is TRBV20-1 and J is TRBJ2-5, with D unclear. The CDR3 totals 11 residues. V lost 1 base and J 11 bases, leaving 11 bases between the germline ends. Germline V gives CDR1 DFQATT, CDR2 SNEGSKA (reference sequence). For the CDR3, the DNA is TGCAGTGCTAGAGTACCCTCACTTCAGTACTTC. This sequence encodes CSARVPSLQYF.

V gene TRBV4-1 combines with J gene TRBJ1-5, with D perhaps TRBD1 (6 bases). Germline assignment: CDR1 MGHRA and CDR2 YSYEKL. This CDR3 spans 17 amino acids. The V end lost 3 bases, the J end lost 0 bases, and 15 bases lay between the germline ends. CDR3 sequence: CASSQDTGTYSNQPQHF. The CDR3 DNA follows: TGCGCCAGCAGCCAGGACACAGGGACGTATAGCAATCAGCCCCAGCATTTT.

There are a few counts of this clone. CDR3 protein: CASSLAVGGAYNEQFF. The CDR3 bases are TGTGCCAGCAGCTTAGCCGTGGGGGGAGCCTACAATGAGCAGTTCTTC. The chain joins TRBV7-9 to TRBJ2-1; D may be TRBD2 (6 bases). V was clipped by 0 bases and J by 2 bases, with 11 bases between them. Germline CDR1 is SEHNR and CDR2 is FQNEAQ (reference sequence). CDR3 size: 16 residues.

The chain is built from TRBV15 and TRBJ2-3, with 11 bases identical to TRBD1. This CDR3 region has 17 residues. The V gene's germline CDR1 is LNHNV and CDR2 YYDKDF (reference sequence). Unmatched junction bases numbered 7, after V lost 0 bases and J lost 5 bases. The CDR3, as DNA: TGTGCCACCAGCAGAGAGTCTGCCGGGACAGGGGGAGATACGCAGTATTTT. This translates into CATSRESAGTGGDTQYF.

Only a few counts were recorded for this clone. Other DNA sequences in the sample encode the same CDR3. V gene TRBV27 combines with J gene TRBJ2-5, with a possible D match to TRBD1 (6 bases). V was cut by 4 bases and J by 1 base, with 13 bases left in between. From germline, CDR1 is MNHEY and CDR2 SMNVEV (reference sequence). This CDR3 has 15 amino acids. The CDR3 coding sequence is TGTGCCAGCAGTTCGCACAGGGTTAGCCAAGAGACCCAGTACTTC. Translating gives CASSSHRVSQETQYF.

The chain joins TRBV7-9 to TRBJ2-3; D gene ambiguous. The CDR3 length is 15 residues. V gave up 7 bases and J gave up 2 bases, with 16 bases separating them. The V gene's germline CDR1 is SEHNR and CDR2 FQNEAQ (reference sequence). The CDR3 is CASNESPAPTDTQYF. CDR3 coding DNA: TGTGCCAGCAACGAGTCCCCGGCCCCCACAGATACGCAGTATTTT.

This clone has just a few counts. The rearrangement links TRBV7-2 to TRBJ1-4; D unclear. V was pared by 5 bases and J by 7 bases, with 17 bases between. CDR1 and CDR2 (germline): SGHTA, FQGNSA. This CDR3 has 15 residues. The CDR3 sequence: CASSRTGGSGEKLFF. The DNA of the CDR3 is TGTGCCAGCAGCCGAACGGGAGGGTCTGGTGAAAAACTGTTTTTT.

There are a few counts of this clone. This chain links TRBV7-9 with TRBJ2-1; tentatively, D is TRBD2 (5 bases). Trimming removed 4 bases from V and 9 bases from J, with 13 bases in between. There are 13 residues in the CDR3. Germline V gene sequence: CDR1 SEHNR, CDR2 FQNEAQ (reference sequence). Written as DNA, the CDR3 is TGTGCCAGCAGCTCATCACTAGACGCTGAGCAGTTCTTC. Amino acids: CASSSSLDAEQFF.

V and J are TRBV5-1 and TRBJ2-1, with 8 positions matching TRBD2. Germline CDR1 and CDR2: SGHRS and YFSETQ. The CDR3 runs 16 residues. V lost 0 bases to trimming and J lost 6 bases; unmatched junction nucleotides: 8. The chain's CDR3 is CASSLDTGAGGNEQFF. The CDR3 DNA reads TGCGCCAGCAGCTTGGATACCGGGGCGGGAGGCAATGAGCAGTTCTTC.

This chain connects TRBV29-1 to TRBJ2-2; perhaps D is TRBD1 or TRBD2 (5 bases each). The germline CDR1 and CDR2 sequences are SQVTM and ANQGSEA. Trimming left V 7 bases short and J 1 base short, with 13 bases between. The length of the CDR3 is 14 residues. The CDR3 spells CSGTGRGNTGELFF. The CDR3 coding sequence is TGCAGCGGGACGGGACGGGGGAACACCGGGGAGCTGTTTTTT.

The chain links TRBV6-5 to TRBJ2-3; weak D call: TRBD2 (6 bases). Trimming removed 4 bases from V and 8 bases from J, with 16 bases in between. Germline lookup yields CDR1 MNHEY and CDR2 SVGAGI. This CDR3 contains 14 residues. The CDR3, as DNA: TGTGCCAGCAGTTCTCGGGGACTGTGGGGTACGCAGTATTTT. Translated, it gives CASSSRGLWGTQYF.

This clone turned up a few times. This sequence joins TRBV25-1 and TRBJ2-3; 8 nucleotides line up with TRBD1. Per the germline V gene, CDR1 is MGHDK and CDR2 is SYGVNS. The CDR3 is 17 residues long. Trimming took 8 bases from V and 0 from J; bases not matched to a gene: 13. CDR3 region: CASGGQGRGYSTDTQYF. The CDR3 DNA reads as TGTGCCAGCGGCGGACAGGGCCGGGGGTATAGCACAGATACGCAGTATTTT.

The chain is built from TRBV25-1 and TRBJ2-7; unclear D gene. V lost 2 bases to trimming and J lost 7 bases, with 15 bases between them. Germline CDR1 MGHDK, CDR2 SYGVNS. The CDR3 contains 14 residues. The CDR3 is CASSEVAGSSEQYF. The CDR3 bases are TGTGCCAGCAGTGAAGTCGCAGGCTCCTCGGAGCAGTACTTC.

The J gene is TRBJ1-2, the V gene TRBV2, with 7 bases fitting TRBD1. This CDR3 is built from 14 residues. Germline lookup yields CDR1 SNHLY and CDR2 FYNNEI. The V gene end was trimmed by 7 bases and the J gene end by 4 bases; junction bases not matched to a gene: 9. The CDR3 is CASTWDSNTYGYTF. The CDR3 region has the DNA TGTGCCAGCACCTGGGACAGTAATACCTATGGCTACACCTTC.

The chain is built from TRBV7-2 and TRBJ2-3; D remains ambiguous. Germline V CDR1 and CDR2: SGHTA, FQGNSA. The CDR3 covers 13 residues. Between the trimmed V and J ends, which lost 5 bases and 3 bases, there was a span of 9 bases. The CDR3 sequence is CASSPSTTDTQYF. The DNA for the CDR3 is TGTGCCAGCAGCCCATCAACTACAGATACGCAGTATTTT. The full variable domain, with the rest looked up from reference TRBV7-2 and TRBJ2-3, is GAGVSQSPSNKVTEKGKDVELRCDPISGHTALYWYRQSLGQGLEFLIYFQGNSAPDKSGLPSDRFSAERTGGSVSTLTIQRTQQEDSAVYLCASSPSTTDTQYFGPGTRLTVL.

The chain has TRBV4-2 and TRBJ1-2; maybe TRBD1 (6 bases). The CDR3 extends over 15 amino acids. CDR1 is LGHNA, CDR2 YNFKEQ, per germline. Trimming took off 5 bases at V and 4 bases at J, with 17 bases between the two ends. CDR3 nucleotide sequence: TGTGCCAGCAGCGCTTATCCAGGGGAGAGCTATGGCTACACCTTC. This sequence encodes CASSAYPGESYGYTF.

This clone came up a few times. This chain uses TRBV7-2 with TRBJ2-1; possibly TRBD2 for D (5 bases). Trimming took off 5 bases at V and 6 bases at J, with 14 bases between the two ends. The CDR3 is 14 amino acids. Germline assignment: CDR1 SGHTA and CDR2 FQGNSA. This CDR3 is CASSPRGSVNEQFF. Here the CDR3 DNA reads TGTGCCAGCAGCCCCCGGGGTAGTGTCAATGAGCAGTTCTTC.

This chain connects TRBV5-1 to TRBJ2-1; D possibly corresponds to TRBD1 (6 bases). Germline V lookup: CDR1 SGHRS, CDR2 YFSETQ. V was cut by 3 bases and J by 7 bases, with 17 bases left in between. CDR3 length: 15 residues. CDR3 region: CASSSPHRVGNEQFF. The CDR3 DNA sequence: TGCGCCAGCAGCTCGCCCCACAGGGTCGGGAATGAGCAGTTCTTC.

A few counts support this clone. This rearrangement joins TRBV7-9 to TRBJ1-6; D gene uncertain. The CDR3 totals 12 residues. Germline V CDR1 and CDR2: SEHNR, FQNEAQ (reference sequence). V gave up 2 bases and J gave up 9 bases, with 5 bases separating them. For the CDR3, the DNA is TGTGCCAGCAGCTTAATCAGTTCACCCCTCCACTTT. Translation: CASSLISSPLHF.